Sequencing of this TCR beta chain was carried out in a study of PD-L1 blockade in urothelial cancer. Study-level background: Median blood clonality was about 0.081, with 75,000 to 100,000 unique TCRs.

Time point noted: peripheral blood 6 weeks after treatment start. For each patient, 1 to 8 samples were obtained, pretreatment and on-treatment. Profiling relied on immunoSEQ multiplex PCR, and the TCRdb table lists in-frame clones only, not all of them. The sample holds 20,000 to 25,000 clones, approximately 90% seen once. Judged by abundance, this clone is medium-sized (0.01 to 0.1%). Per germline, CDR1 LGHNA and CDR2 YNFKEQ. This CDR3 is 15 amino acids long. The V end was cut by 0 bases, the J end by 3 bases, with 12 bases between. This chain links TRBV4-2 with TRBJ2-7; D might be TRBD1 (6 bases). This receptor was identified in a woman aged 55 to 70 with urothelial cancer. The sequencing here drew on PBMCs, taken around atezolizumab (anti-PD-L1) treatment. As DNA, the CDR3 is TGTGCCAGCAGCCAAGATGGTTGGACAGTCTACGAGCAGTACTTC. The encoded protein is CASSQDGWTVYEQYF.